These T cell receptor beta chains were read from a single sample in a study of cytomegalovirus exposure and HLA in healthy donors. Measured with immunoSEQ multiplex PCR; TCRdb has only the in-frame clones, and not every one. The profile covers 150,000 to 200,000 clones, with about 80% appearing a single time and 2.1% taken by the ten largest. What was sequenced was PBMCs. Every receptor here comes from a woman in her late teens or twenties in good health and CMV-seropositive. Each CDR3 is given with its conserved first and last residue. A D gene is named only where the DNA matches it firmly. Size tells how often a clone was seen (once, few, many) or the class of an expanded clone, and some rows leave it out.

size: .
D: .
V: TRBV5-1
J: TRBJ1-1
CDR3: CASSKTEMNTEAFF
DNA: TGCGCCAGCAGCAAGACAGAGATGAACACTGAAGCTTTCTTT

size: .
D: TRBD2
V: TRBV6-4
J: TRBJ2-3
CDR3: CASSRGGADTDTQYF
DNA: TGTGCCAGCAGCCGGGGGGGGGCCGACACAGATACGCAGTATTTT

size: few
D: TRBD1
V: TRBV19
J: TRBJ1-2
CDR3: CASSTGQATYGYTF
DNA: TGTGCCAGTAGTACGGGACAGGCAACCTATGGCTACACCTTC

size: .
D: TRBD1
V: TRBV5-1
J: TRBJ1-1
CDR3: CASSLEGGEWGAFF
DNA: TGCGCCAGCAGCTTGGAAGGGGGCGAATGGGGAGCTTTCTTT

size: .
D: TRBD2
V: TRBV6-4
J: TRBJ2-1
CDR3: CASSDSSGGSYNEQFF
DNA: TGTGCCAGCAGTGACTCTAGCGGGGGCTCCTACAATGAGCAGTTCTTC

size: .
D: .
V: TRBV7-2
J: TRBJ1-3
CDR3: CASSLGIRSGNTIYF
DNA: TGTGCCAGCAGCTTAGGAATTAGATCTGGAAACACCATATATTTT

size: .
D: .
V: TRBV29-1
J: TRBJ2-7
CDR3: CSVDWGREQYF
DNA: TGCAGCGTTGATTGGGGCCGCGAGCAGTACTTC

size: few
D: .
V: TRBV6-1
J: TRBJ1-1
CDR3: CASSQPGGTEAFF
DNA: TGTGCCAGCAGTCAACCGGGAGGGACTGAAGCTTTCTTT

size: .
D: .
V: TRBV5-6
J: TRBJ1-2
CDR3: CASSVGGVYGYTF
DNA: TGTGCCAGCAGCGTGGGGGGGGTCTATGGCTACACCTTC

size: .
D: TRBD2
V: TRBV19
J: TRBJ2-3
CDR3: CASSTSGGAGNTDTQYF
DNA: TGTGCCAGTAGCACTAGCGGGGGGGCCGGAAACACAGATACGCAGTATTTT

size: .
D: .
V: TRBV13
J: TRBJ2-1
CDR3: CASSLGTARVNEQFF
DNA: TGTGCCAGCAGCTTAGGGACAGCTAGGGTCAATGAGCAGTTCTTC

size: .
D: .
V: TRBV13
J: TRBJ2-3
CDR3: CASSETPGDTQYF
DNA: TGTGCCAGCAGCGAGACGCCCGGGGATACGCAGTATTTT

size: .
D: TRBD1
V: TRBV10-3
J: TRBJ1-2
CDR3: CAISESLDRDYGYTF
DNA: TGTGCCATCAGTGAGTCCTTGGACAGGGACTATGGCTACACCTTC